A selection of T cell receptor beta chains follows, all from one sample in a study of radiotherapy plus CTLA-4 blockade in lung cancer. Method: immunoSEQ multiplex PCR; TCRdb's copy keeps in-frame clones and lacks some. This table has over 45,000 clones, less than 80% appearing once. The specimen was peripheral blood, collected from a patient treated with radiotherapy plus ipilimumab. The receptors shown here come from a human donor with non-small cell lung cancer who had a complete response to radiotherapy plus ipilimumab. Both conserved end residues are part of each CDR3. D genes are given only for firm matches.

v_gene	d_gene	j_gene	CDR3aa
TRBV18	TRBD2	TRBJ2-5	CASSPGSERGTETQYF
TRBV10-1	TRBD1	TRBJ1-6	CASSSGTANSPLHF
TRBV5-6	TRBD1	TRBJ1-1	CASSAGTGRLNTEAFF
TRBV15	TRBD2	TRBJ2-6	CATSRVFGGFGANVLTF
TRBV6-5	NA	TRBJ2-4	CATTRLGWNIQYF
TRBV7-2	NA	TRBJ1-2	CASSLDGSVLRGGYTF
TRBV28	NA	TRBJ1-5	CASSRRYQPQHF
TRBV30	NA	TRBJ2-5	CAWSQGLIETQYF
TRBV7-2	TRBD1	TRBJ2-2	CASSLRQGATGELFF
TRBV19	TRBD1	TRBJ1-1	CASSSQGMNTEAFF
TRBV5-4	TRBD1	TRBJ1-2	CASSFPRQGSMGYTF
TRBV19	NA	TRBJ1-5	CASSITGVYSNQPQHF
TRBV29-1	NA	TRBJ1-5	CSVNPGGDQPQHF
TRBV11-2	TRBD1	TRBJ1-4	CASTPRTGRTTNEKLFF
TRBV5-4	NA	TRBJ1-1	CASSLEYGSTEAFF
TRBV5-1	NA	TRBJ2-1	CASSIGPGAYNEQFF
TRBV29-1	NA	TRBJ1-2	CSSLGAGFYGYTF
TRBV4-1	NA	TRBJ1-5	CASSQDRGLVRPQHF
TRBV30	TRBD2	TRBJ2-1	CAWSHGGGRLNEQFF
TRBV15	NA	TRBJ1-5	CATSRGTGTRYQPQHF
TRBV7-6	NA	TRBJ2-3	CASSRNGDTQYF
TRBV7-9	TRBD1	TRBJ1-1	CASSLVPGGVNTEAFF
TRBV6-1	NA	TRBJ1-1	CASGGGALGTEAFF
TRBV11-2	TRBD2	TRBJ2-5	CASSPGTSGLETQYF
TRBV5-4	TRBD1	TRBJ2-3	CASSLTTGGGSTDTQYF
TRBV19	TRBD2	TRBJ2-7	CASSAGTRGTGEQYF
TRBV30	TRBD1	TRBJ1-2	CAWGTGSSGGYTF
TRBV5-1	TRBD2	TRBJ2-3	CASSLRLAVDTQYF
TRBV5-5	TRBD1	TRBJ1-5	CASSDRGYQPQHF
TRBV5-1	TRBD2	TRBJ2-1	CASSVTSASSYNEQFF
TRBV4-3	TRBD2	TRBJ2-2	CASSQDQTILAGGTGELFF
TRBV2	TRBD1	TRBJ1-4	CASGQGRDEKLFF
TRBV5-5	NA	TRBJ1-1	CASSLIAGGDPGAFF
TRBV7-8	TRBD1	TRBJ2-2	CASSPQQQGGELFF
TRBV6-6	TRBD1	TRBJ1-1	CASSPGTVMNTEAFF
TRBV2	NA	TRBJ1-5	CASTEMDRYQPQHF
TRBV10-3	TRBD2	TRBJ2-7	CAISGGGLGYF
TRBV5-1	NA	TRBJ2-1	CASSRLDNEQFF
TRBV6-5	TRBD2	TRBJ2-3	CASSYGAGGPLDTQYF
TRBV5-1	NA	TRBJ1-1	CASTEDSWNTEAFF
TRBV7-2	TRBD1	TRBJ2-1	CASSWDRALIYEQFF
TRBV7-9	NA	TRBJ1-1	CASSLGHGSSGTEAFF
TRBV19	TRBD2	TRBJ2-2	CASRLAGGQGGELFF
TRBV7-2	TRBD2	TRBJ2-5	CASSLAPPTSGKGTQYF
TRBV5-1	TRBD1	TRBJ2-5	CASSFFSPVPGTGVWETQYF
TRBV5-6	TRBD1	TRBJ1-2	CASSRDRGQYGYTF
TRBV19	NA	TRBJ2-6	CASSISRSGANVLTF
TRBV5-1	TRBD2	TRBJ2-7	CASSTSGTSGAYEQYF
TRBV29-1	NA	TRBJ2-2	CSVAVNTGELFF
TRBV11-3	NA	TRBJ1-1	CASSLFGGEGNTEAFF
TRBV4-1	NA	TRBJ2-3	CASSPGRGSDTQYF
TRBV7-9	TRBD1	TRBJ1-1	CASSPDTQGETEAFF
TRBV4-1	NA	TRBJ2-1	CASSQPGGQFF
TRBV5-4	TRBD1	TRBJ2-1	CASLRTGGNEQFF
TRBV2	NA	TRBJ2-2	CASASELNTGELFF